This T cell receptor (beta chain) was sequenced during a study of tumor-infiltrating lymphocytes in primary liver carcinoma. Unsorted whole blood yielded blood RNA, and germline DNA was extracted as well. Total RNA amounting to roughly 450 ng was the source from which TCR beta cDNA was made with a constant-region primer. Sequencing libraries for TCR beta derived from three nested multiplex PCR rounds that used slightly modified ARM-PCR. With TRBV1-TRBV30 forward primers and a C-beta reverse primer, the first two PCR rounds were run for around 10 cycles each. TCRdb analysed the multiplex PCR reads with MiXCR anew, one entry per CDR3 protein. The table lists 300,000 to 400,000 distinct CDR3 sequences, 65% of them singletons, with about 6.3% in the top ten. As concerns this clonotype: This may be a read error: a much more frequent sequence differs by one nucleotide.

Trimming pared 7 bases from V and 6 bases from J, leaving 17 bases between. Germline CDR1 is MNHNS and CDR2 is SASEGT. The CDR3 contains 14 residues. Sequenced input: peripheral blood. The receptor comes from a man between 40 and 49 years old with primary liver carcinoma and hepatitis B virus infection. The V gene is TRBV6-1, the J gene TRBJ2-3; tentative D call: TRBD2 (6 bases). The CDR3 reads CASTLWEARDTQYF. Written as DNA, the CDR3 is TGTGCCAGCACCCTCTGGGAGGCTAGGGATACGCAGTATTTT.